This passage covers 5 T cell receptor beta chains from one sample sequenced in a study of T cell changes during pregnancy in multiple sclerosis. Using immunoSEQ multiplex PCR, the repertoire was profiled, and TCRdb retains in-frame clones only, with some absent. The table shows around 110,000 clones, with roughly nine tenths occurring only once. The input for sequencing was peripheral blood, taken before pregnancy. The source of these receptors is a female donor with multiple sclerosis, enrolled in a pregnancy study.

Only one count was recorded for this clone. The rearrangement uses TRBV28 and TRBJ1-3; D is undetermined. Germline loops: CDR1 MDHEN, CDR2 SYDVKM. Deletions cut 3 bases from V and 5 bases from J, with 11 bases between. The CDR3 runs 14 residues. This CDR3 reads CASSFEGVRNTIYF. CDR3 sequence (DNA): TGTGCCAGCAGTTTTGAGGGTGTTAGAAACACCATATATTTT.

This chain connects TRBV7-8 to TRBJ2-7; the match to TRBD2 covers 11 bases. V lost 5 bases and J lost 6; bases outside the gene matches: 9. The CDR3 length is 15 residues. Germline-derived CDR1 and CDR2 are SGHVS and FQNEAQ. CDR3 coding DNA: TGTGCCAGCAGCCCAAGGCTAGCGGGGGGCTCCGAGCAGTACTTC. Translated: CASSPRLAGGSEQYF. Based on the CDR3 plus reference TRBV7-8 and TRBJ2-7, the full variable domain is GAGVSQSPRYKVAKRGQDVALRCDPISGHVSLFWYQQALGQGPEFLTYFQNEAQLDKSGLPSDRFFAERPEGSVSTLKIQRTQQEDSAVYLCASSPRLAGGSEQYFGPGTRLTVT.

V is TRBV5-5 and J is TRBJ2-3; TRBD2 matches 10 bases. The CDR3 has 15 amino acids. CDR1 is SGHKS, CDR2 YYEKEE, per germline (reference sequence). Trimming at V came to 0 bases and at J to 8 bases, leaving 6 bases not matched to a gene. This CDR3 reads CASSLGLAGDGTQYF. The DNA for the CDR3 is TGTGCCAGCAGCTTGGGGCTAGCGGGGGATGGTACGCAGTATTTT.

This clone appeared once. The chain links TRBV6-5 to TRBJ1-1, with D possibly being TRBD1 (5 bases). Germline V gene sequence: CDR1 MNHEY, CDR2 SVGAGI. V lost 3 bases and J lost 0, with 14 bases in between. The CDR3 sequence is 16 residues long. The CDR3 protein is CASSYAGPPMNTEAFF. The CDR3 region has the DNA TGTGCCAGCAGTTATGCGGGACCGCCGATGAACACTGAAGCTTTCTTT.

The gene calls are TRBV7-7 and TRBJ2-5; tentatively, D is TRBD1 (6 bases). This CDR3 spans 15 amino acids. The germline V and J ends were trimmed by 5 bases and 2 bases, with 15 bases remaining between them. From germline, CDR1 is SSHAT and CDR2 FNYEAQ (reference sequence). The CDR3 loop reads CASSLTGTQQETQYF. The CDR3 DNA reads TGTGCCAGCAGCCTGACCGGGACACAGCAAGAGACCCAGTACTTC.